These T cell receptor beta chains were read from a single sample in a study of blood T cell repertoires in COVID-19. Profiled with immunoSEQ multiplex PCR; TCRdb holds only in-frame clones, not every one. This table has about 59,000 clones, around 73% appearing once. The sample comprised peripheral blood. Every receptor here comes from a man older than 75 with acute or convalescent COVID-19. Both conserved end residues are part of each CDR3. D genes are given only for firm matches. Clone size is shown for a subset of rows, as once, few, many or a class of expanded clone.

V gene,D gene,J gene,clone size,CDR3 DNA,CDR3 protein
TRBV7-8,TRBD1,TRBJ1-2,NA,TGTGCCAGCAGCTTAGGGACAGGCGGTATTGACTACACCTTC,CASSLGTGGIDYTF
TRBV7-2,TRBD2,TRBJ2-1,NA,TGTGCCAGCAGCTTTACACCGGGACTAGCGGGAGACAATGAGCAGTTCTTC,CASSFTPGLAGDNEQFF
TRBV2,NA,TRBJ2-5,NA,TGTGCCAGCAGTGACGGCGGGGTGAGGGAGACCCAGTACTTC,CASSDGGVRETQYF
TRBV2,TRBD2,TRBJ2-1,NA,TGTGCCAGCAGTGAAGTCGGGAGGCGCAACAATGAGCAGTTCTTC,CASSEVGRRNNEQFF
TRBV5-5,NA,TRBJ1-2,NA,TGTGCCAGCAGCCTCAGGGAAGGGGATGGCTACACCTTC,CASSLREGDGYTF
TRBV29-1,NA,TRBJ1-1,NA,TGCAGCGTTGGGCTCAGACTAAACACTGAAGCTTTCTTT,CSVGLRLNTEAFF
TRBV11-3,NA,TRBJ1-1,NA,TGTGCCAGTGCGGTGGGGCGGGAAGCTTTCTTT,CASAVGREAFF
TRBV7-9,TRBD1,TRBJ1-2,NA,TGTGCCAGCAGCTTGGGGACAGGCGACTATGGCTACACCTTC,CASSLGTGDYGYTF
TRBV6-5,NA,TRBJ1-3,few,TGTGCCACCATGAACAGGGCCTCTGGAAACACCATATATTTT,CATMNRASGNTIYF
TRBV7-9,TRBD1,TRBJ2-2,NA,TGTGCCAGCAGCCGCGGGACAGGAGGAACCGGGGAGCTGTTTTTT,CASSRGTGGTGELFF
TRBV5-1,NA,TRBJ2-5,NA,TGCGCCAGCAGCTTGGCCGGGGACCAAGAGACCCAGTACTTC,CASSLAGDQETQYF
TRBV5-1,NA,TRBJ2-1,NA,TGCGCCAGCAGCGGAGCGGTTCTCCCTTTAAATGAGCAGTTCTTC,CASSGAVLPLNEQFF
TRBV5-1,NA,TRBJ1-1,NA,TGCGCCAGCAGCTGGACCGGGACAACGAACACTGAAGCTTTCTTT,CASSWTGTTNTEAFF
TRBV7-8,NA,TRBJ2-3,NA,TGTGCCAGCAGCCCGACTAGTTATGACACAGATACGCAGTATTTT,CASSPTSYDTDTQYF
TRBV10-1,NA,TRBJ1-1,NA,TGCGCCAGCAGTGCCGGTGGCACTGAAGCTTTCTTT,CASSAGGTEAFF
TRBV25-1,NA,TRBJ1-1,once,TGTGCCAGCAGTGAATATAGGGAAGGGAGGGGCACTGAAGCTTTCTTT,CASSEYREGRGTEAFF
TRBV27,NA,TRBJ1-1,NA,TGTGCCAGCTCCCCGGGGTTGATGAACACTGAAGCTTTCTTT,CASSPGLMNTEAFF
TRBV7-7,TRBD1,TRBJ1-2,few,TGTGCCAGCAGCCCACTAGGACAGGGGGACTATGGCTACACCTTC,CASSPLGQGDYGYTF
TRBV30,TRBD1,TRBJ1-2,NA,TGTGCCTGGACCACAGGGGGAGGGGATGGCTACACCTTC,CAWTTGGGDGYTF
TRBV4-2,NA,TRBJ2-7,few,TGTGCCAGCAGCCAAGCACCCGACAAAGGCGAGCAGTACTTC,CASSQAPDKGEQYF
TRBV6-5,NA,TRBJ2-3,NA,TGTGCCAGCATCCGGACTGTTAGCACAGATACGCAGTATTTT,CASIRTVSTDTQYF
TRBV2,NA,TRBJ1-6,NA,TGTGCCAGCAGAGGCGGGGGGAAAGGGGCGCCCCTCCACTTT,CASRGGGKGAPLHF
TRBV7-2,TRBD1,TRBJ1-2,NA,TGTGCCAGCAGCTTAGACGGGGGACAGGGGGCTCGGTATGGCTACACCTTC,CASSLDGGQGARYGYTF
TRBV6-5,NA,TRBJ1-5,NA,TGTGCCAGCAGGGAGGGAGGGGGCAATCAGCCCCAGCATTTT,CASREGGGNQPQHF
TRBV10-3,NA,TRBJ1-5,few,TGTGCCATCAGTGGGGGGCAGGGTCAGCCCCAGCATTTT,CAISGGQGQPQHF
TRBV13,NA,TRBJ2-5,NA,TGTGCCAGCAGCCAGGGGGGAGGTGGGTTTGAGACCCAGTACTTC,CASSQGGGGFETQYF
TRBV24-1,NA,TRBJ2-7,NA,TGTGCCACCAGTGATCCCGTGGAGGGCGACGAGCAGTACTTC,CATSDPVEGDEQYF
TRBV20-1,TRBD1,TRBJ1-1,NA,TGCAGTGCTACAGGGGGAACTGAAGCTTTCTTT,CSATGGTEAFF
TRBV24-1,NA,TRBJ2-3,NA,TGTGCCACCAGTGACGGGGGATATAGCACAGATACGCAGTATTTT,CATSDGGYSTDTQYF
TRBV11-3,NA,TRBJ2-1,NA,TGTGCCAGCAGCTTAAGAGGTGGGGAGTTCCAGTTCTTC,CASSLRGGEFQFF
TRBV6-1,TRBD1,TRBJ2-7,NA,TGTGCCAGCAGTGACTTTGGGACAGGGGCGAGCTACGAGCAGTACTTC,CASSDFGTGASYEQYF
TRBV2,TRBD1,TRBJ1-5,NA,TGTGCCAGCAGTGGACAGGGGGCTTTTCAGCCCCAGCATTTT,CASSGQGAFQPQHF
TRBV20-1,NA,TRBJ2-5,NA,TGCAGTGCTACAGGATGGACCCAGTACTTC,CSATGWTQYF
TRBV7-2,TRBD2,TRBJ2-3,NA,TGTGCCAGCAGTTACACGGGACTAGCTGGCACAGATACGCAGTATTTT,CASSYTGLAGTDTQYF
TRBV15,NA,TRBJ2-3,NA,TGTGCCACCAGCAGAGGGGAGATCACAGATACGCAGTATTTT,CATSRGEITDTQYF
TRBV28,NA,TRBJ1-2,NA,TGTGCCAGCAGTTCCAGACGGGTAAAAAACTATGGCTACACCTTC,CASSSRRVKNYGYTF
TRBV5-1,NA,TRBJ2-2,NA,TGCGCCAGCAGCTTGGGGGCAGCAGACACCGGGGAGCTGTTTTTT,CASSLGAADTGELFF
TRBV7-2,NA,TRBJ1-5,NA,TGTGCCAGCAGCTTAGGTCCCGGGGTCCAGCCCCAGCATTTT,CASSLGPGVQPQHF
TRBV10-2,TRBD1,TRBJ2-1,NA,TGCGCCAGCAGTGTTGGACAGGGATACAATGAGCAGTTCTTC,CASSVGQGYNEQFF
TRBV27,NA,TRBJ1-6,once,TGTGCCAGCAGTTTAGCGATTCAGGGTACTTCACCCCTCCACTTT,CASSLAIQGTSPLHF
TRBV7-2,TRBD2,TRBJ2-3,NA,TGTGCCAGCAGCTTAGTAGCAGGGAGGGGCACAGATACGCAGTATTTT,CASSLVAGRGTDTQYF
TRBV6-5,NA,TRBJ1-2,few,TGTGCCAGCAGCCATACGGCCCTAGGTTCCGGCTACACCTTC,CASSHTALGSGYTF
TRBV19,NA,TRBJ2-5,NA,TGTGCCAGTAGCAGGGATTTTGAAGAGACCCAGTACTTC,CASSRDFEETQYF
TRBV5-4,NA,TRBJ1-1,few,TGTGCCAGCAGCTGGGGAGGGAACACTGAAGCTTTCTTT,CASSWGGNTEAFF